This TCR beta chain was recorded in a study of T cells in Graves' hyperthyroidism and ophthalmopathy (dated by TCRdb to between 2017 and 2020). In the study overall: Peripheral blood samples were taken at the time of initial diagnosis, prior to any treatment. A discovery cohort of about a hundred patients, 43 with Graves' ophthalmopathy and 55 to 65 with stable Graves' hyperthyroidism, was used to find distinguishing TCR V-J signatures. Prospective prediction of ophthalmopathy was tested in an independent validation cohort consisting of 18 to 20 hyperthyroidism patients and some 17 patients who later progressed to ophthalmopathy. The 75 to 100 discovery patients were divided at random into training and test sets in a 7:3 ratio. The study also compared thyroid tissue and blood T-cell repertoires from several Graves' hyperthyroidism patients. After sampling, hyperthyroidism patients received methimazole starting at 30 mg daily, and ophthalmopathy patients received high-dose intravenous methylprednisolone. According to the paper, TCR Vbeta CDR3 sequencing was carried out on more than 120 peripheral blood samples, which came from some 41 ophthalmopathy, 75 or so hyperthyroidism and approximately 17 progressor patients.

The TCR beta CDR3 regions were amplified from RNA transcripts. The TCR CDR3 was subjected to a first round of RT-PCR using the HTBI primer set and the Qiagen OneStep RT-PCR kit. Libraries were constructed in a second round of multiplex PCR, after which size selection and purification were performed. Paired-end sequencing of the libraries was performed with 100 bp reads on an Illumina HiSeq2000. Per the source publication's procedure: Raw data were processed with SOAPnuke, discarding reads with adapters, uncalled bases, mean Phred below 15, or no exact constant-primer or identifier match. COPE v1.2.5 was used to merge the high-quality paired reads, and each unique nucleotide sequence was defined as a clonotype. Clonotypes were aligned to IMGT TRBV, TRBD and TRBJ reference segments using MiTCR v1.1. Only V-J combinations with frequency above 0.0001, covering 99.2% of repertoires, were analysed. A TCS score was defined as the ratio between F50 (clonal expansion) and ExV (chaos), using BLOSUM62-based TCRdist between CDR3 peptides within each V-J. Welch's t-statistics and random forest reduced some 510 V-J features to 13, which were used in a naive Bayes classifier (R e1071). Through fastp at Q25 and MiXCR, TCRdb rebuilt clones from the public reads, retaining in-frame beta chains. For every CDR3 protein sequence, its rows merge into one entry that carries the most common genes and DNA. The V and J calls shown here were made by TCRdb, not taken from the authors' results. The sample table lists about 300,000 distinct CDR3 sequences, less than 15% of them with a count of one. The ten largest clones capture almost 8% of the sample.

The sample holds a few counts of this clonotype. Its antigen has not been determined. The record has no base qualities; no much larger clone is one base away. The germline V gene encodes CDR1 LNHDA and CDR2 SQIVND (reference sequence). Germline trimming: 9 bases from V, 2 bases from J; junction bases outside gene matches: 9. The CDR3 has 15 amino acids, counting the end cysteine and phenylalanine. Only the CDR3 DNA stays, 45 bases, in frame from base 1. Hyperthyroidism patients were newly diagnosed, with disease duration under 2 months, and aged 18 to 65 years. Exclusion was applied to patients with uncontrolled infections, other autoimmune diseases, pregnancy or lactation. Diagnoses relied on clinical symptoms, serum thyroxine and TRAb, thyroid ultrasound and orbital computed tomography. For progressor patients, blood was drawn at the first diagnosis of hyperthyroidism, before any ophthalmopathy symptoms had appeared. PBMCs were isolated from about 10 ml of fresh peripheral blood by Ficoll-Paque density gradient centrifugation. Progressor patients were initially diagnosed with Graves' hyperthyroidism and developed ophthalmopathy during follow-up. Trizol reagent was used to extract total RNA, and RNA quality was then checked on an Agilent 2100 Bioanalyzer.

Points the paper makes about the study in general: In validation, the model predicted progression to ophthalmopathy with approximately 70% sensitivity and approximately 72% specificity, a median of roughly seven months before onset. No statistical method was used to fix the sample size in advance, and group allocation was not hidden from the investigators. A model built on a 13 V-J signature distinguished ophthalmopathy from stable hyperthyroidism, reaching roughly 88% sensitivity and approximately 81% specificity in cross-validation and 80%/75% in testing. Most expanded thyroid clonotypes (frequency above 0.001) were also detected in blood, a finding suggesting that blood repertoires may reflect thyroid immune responses.

The chain employs TRBV19 and TRBJ2-2, with 7 central nucleotides matching TRBD2. This TCR was sampled from a woman aged 25 to 45 with Graves' hyperthyroidism that later progressed to Graves' ophthalmopathy. Sequenced: blood. The CDR3 in this case is CARADPGGNTGELFF. Read as DNA, the sequence is TGTGCCAGAGCCGACCCGGGAGGCAACACCGGGGAGCTGTTTTTT.